This passage covers 13 T cell receptor beta chains from one sample sequenced in a study of blood T cells in healthy people across ages (dated by TCRdb to the mid-2010s). Preparation of the library involved 5' RACE. The sequencer listed for this sample is Illumina HiSeq 2500. The second PCR ran for about 7 to 11 cycles and used a J-beta primer mix along with a sample-barcoded 5' primer. The raw public data were reprocessed by TCRdb itself: fastp quality trimming at Q25, MiXCR clonotype calling, in-frame beta chains only. Each record represents a unique CDR3 protein, reported with the most common genes and DNA among its rows. The sample has 600,000 to 850,000 distinct CDR3 sequences on record, roughly 45% of them singletons. 20% to 25% of the sample comes from the top ten. The sample comprised blood. These receptors originate from a woman aged 55-70 years in good health.

The CDR3 DNA reads TGTGCCAGCAGCTTTTCGGTAGCGAGGGACAATGAGCAGTTCTTC. Translation: CASSFSVARDNEQFF. The V call is TRBV11-2, the J call TRBJ2-1, with a possible D match to TRBD2 (5 bases). The germline V gene encodes CDR1 SGHAT and CDR2 FQNNGV. The CDR3 contains 15 residues. V was shortened by 3 bases and J by 5 bases, with 14 bases between the two germline ends.

About this clonotype: This may stem from a read error, because a much larger clone lies one nucleotide away. V is TRBV12-3 or TRBV12-4 and J is TRBJ2-5, with D hard to call. This CDR3 has 14 residues. V lost 5 bases, J lost 3 bases, and 13 bases lay in between. CDR3 residues: CASSVSTAEETQYF. The CDR3 DNA reads as TGTGCCAGCAGTGTGAGCACAGCAGAAGAGACCCAGTACTTC.

The chain is built from TRBV6-2 or TRBV6-3 and TRBJ1-1; 12 nucleotides match TRBD1. The CDR3 contains 15 residues. In germline, CDR1 is MNHEY, CDR2 SVGEGT. J lost 5 bases, V lost 6 bases, and 7 bases had no gene match. CDR3 loop: CASSRPGQGATEAFF. DNA for the CDR3: TGTGCCAGCAGCAGACCGGGACAGGGGGCGACTGAAGCTTTCTTT.

V usage is TRBV6-2 or TRBV6-3 and J usage is TRBJ2-5; D possibly uses TRBD1 or TRBD2 (6 bases each). Trimming stripped 0 bases from V and 1 base from J, with 12 bases between. The CDR3 totals 16 residues. Per germline, CDR1 MNHEY and CDR2 SVGEGT. CDR3 nucleotides: TGTGCCAGCAGTTACTCCTCGGGGGCCTTCCAAGAGACCCAGTACTTC. It is translated as CASSYSSGAFQETQYF.

In the case of this clonotype: A single base separates this from a much larger clone, so it may be a read error. The chain carries TRBV10-1 and TRBJ2-5, with TRBD1 matching 8 bases. The CDR3 spans 13 residues. CDR1 is WNHNN and CDR2 is SYGVQD in the germline V gene (reference sequence). The CDR3 protein is CAGRGQGEETQYF. CDR3 DNA: TGCGCCGGCAGAGGACAGGGAGAAGAGACCCAGTACTTC.

The V call is TRBV7-2, the J call TRBJ2-1; 8 bases fit TRBD2. Germline V gene data show CDR1 as SGHTA and CDR2 as FQGNSA. The CDR3 consists of 17 residues. V lost 0 bases to trimming and J lost 14 bases; unmatched junction nucleotides: 18. The CDR3 DNA is TGTGCCAGCAGCTTAGCGGGGGGGGCAGCGGGGGCTCAAGGGGAGTTCTTC. The encoded protein is CASSLAGGAAGAQGEFF.

The sample holds many counts of this clonotype. This sequence joins TRBV10-3 and TRBJ2-3; possibly TRBD1 for D (5 bases). Germline V lookup: CDR1 ENHRY, CDR2 SYGVKD. The V end lost 11 bases, the J end lost 2 bases, and 14 bases lay between the germline ends. The CDR3 is made up of 13 amino acids. The CDR3 reads CASAGFNTDTQYF. The CDR3 DNA reads TGTGCCTCAGCAGGGTTCAACACAGATACGCAGTATTTT.

This chain joins TRBV20-1 and TRBJ2-3, with 7 bases that match TRBD2. The germline V gene encodes CDR1 DFQATT and CDR2 SNEGSKA (reference sequence). The CDR3 runs 15 residues. V shed 0 bases and J 8 bases; nucleotides not matched to a gene: 11. CDR3 DNA sequence: TGCAGTGCTAGAGATCCCCGGGGACCGGGAGGTACGCAGTATTTT. Its translation: CSARDPRGPGGTQYF.

The rearrangement joins TRBV7-2 to TRBJ2-5; D could derive from TRBD1 or TRBD2 (5 bases each). CDR3 length: 16 residues. Germline-derived CDR1 and CDR2 are SGHTA and FQGNSA. V was shortened by 5 bases and J by 11 bases, with 27 bases between the two germline ends. The CDR3: CASSLLPGTPGNEQYF. In DNA form, the CDR3 reads TGTGCCAGCAGCCTCCTCCCCGGGACCCCGGGTAATGAGCAGTACTTC.

This clonotype was picked up a small number of times. The gene calls are TRBV29-1 and TRBJ2-5; D perhaps matches TRBD2 (7 bases). Between the trimmed V and J ends, which lost 4 bases and 4 bases, there was a span of 13 bases. This CDR3 has 13 residues. Germline V gives CDR1 SQVTM, CDR2 ANQGSEA. CDR3 DNA: TGCAGCGTTGGTGGGGGGGCAGGAGAGACCCAGTACTTC. It codes for CSVGGGAGETQYF.

This clonotype was recorded many times. The junction and the germline gene differ at one end; a read error may be behind it. The V call is TRBV5-1, the J call TRBJ1-2; D is perhaps TRBD1 (6 bases). Germline V gene data show CDR1 as SGHRS and CDR2 as YFSETQ. The CDR3 extends over 13 amino acids. CDR3 protein: CASSLGGNYGYTF. The CDR3 DNA is TGTGCCAGCAGCTTAGGGGGGAACTATGGCTACACCTTC.

The table lists this clonotype with a few counts. The chain recombines TRBV7-7 with TRBJ2-7, with TRBD1 identical over 10 bases. V trimming: 3 bases; J trimming: 7 bases; junction bases outside the gene matches: 6. The CDR3 consists of 14 residues. Germline V CDR1 and CDR2: SSHAT, FNYEAQ (reference sequence). The CDR3 here is CASSLDRGSGEQYF. Written as DNA, the CDR3 is TGTGCCAGCAGCTTGGACAGGGGGTCTGGTGAGCAGTACTTC.

A single count supports this clonotype. The rearrangement joins TRBV5-5 to TRBJ2-1; D might be TRBD2 (5 bases). CDR1 is SGHKS and CDR2 is YYEKEE in the germline V gene (reference sequence). V was cut by 0 bases and J by 10 bases, with 5 bases left in between. The CDR3 consists of 11 residues. CDR3 sequence: CASSLGEEQFF. In DNA, the CDR3 is TGTGCCAGCAGCTTGGGGGAGGAGCAGTTCTTC.